This entry is about one T cell receptor beta chain. No antigen is known for it. These data belong to a study of cytomegalovirus exposure and HLA in healthy donors. The PCR contained 60 Vbeta and 13 Jbeta primers. Profiled with immunoSEQ multiplex PCR; TCRdb holds only in-frame clones, not every one. This table holds approximately 200,000 clones, almost 85% found once. General study results and limits: HLA alleles showed associations with 15,000 to 20,000 TCR beta sequences in a later analysis, at a 0.05 false discovery rate. A few CMV-associated chains proved CMV antigen-specific in vitro.

V was pared by 4 bases and J by 0 bases, with 5 bases of the junction left unmatched. The germline V gene encodes CDR1 ENHRY and CDR2 SYGVKD. This CDR3 has 15 amino acids. V usage is TRBV10-3 and J usage is TRBJ1-2, with 7 bases matching TRBD1. The clonotype was recovered from a woman aged 45-65 years in good health and CMV-seronegative. The material sequenced was PBMCs. The CDR3 sequence is CAISGQGSTNYGYTF. The DNA of the CDR3 is TGTGCCATCAGTGGACAGGGTTCGACTAACTATGGCTACACCTTC.